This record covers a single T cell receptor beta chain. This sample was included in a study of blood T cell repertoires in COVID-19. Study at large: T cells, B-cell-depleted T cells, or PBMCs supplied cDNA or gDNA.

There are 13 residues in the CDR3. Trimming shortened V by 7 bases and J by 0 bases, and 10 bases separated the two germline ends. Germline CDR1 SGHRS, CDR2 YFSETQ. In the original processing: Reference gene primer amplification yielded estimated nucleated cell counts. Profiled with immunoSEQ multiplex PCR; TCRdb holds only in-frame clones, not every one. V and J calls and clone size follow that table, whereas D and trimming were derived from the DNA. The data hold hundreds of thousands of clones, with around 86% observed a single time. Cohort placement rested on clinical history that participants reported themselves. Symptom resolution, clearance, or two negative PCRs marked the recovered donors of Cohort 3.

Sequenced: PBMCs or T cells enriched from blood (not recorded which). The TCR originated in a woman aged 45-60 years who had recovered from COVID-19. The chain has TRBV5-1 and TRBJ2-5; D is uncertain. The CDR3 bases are TGCGCCAGCGCTAACACAGACCAAGAGACCCAGTACTTC. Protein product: CASANTDQETQYF.